This T cell receptor (beta chain) appears in the sequencing data of a study of technical replicates of blood from several donors. CDR3 length equals 18 residues. The germline CDR1 and CDR2 sequences are MNHEY and SMNVEV (reference sequence). V was clipped by 0 bases and J by 2 bases, with 19 bases between them. Some clones are missing from TCRdb's copy, which holds only in-frame ones; the method was immunoSEQ multiplex PCR. The sample yields roughly 81,000 clones, roughly 97% seen once. The TCR comes from a human donor in good health. Sequenced: T cells isolated from PBMCs. The rearrangement links TRBV27 to TRBJ1-2; D perhaps matches TRBD1 (6 bases). The CDR3 region is CASSLSRPLRDKNYGYTF. The CDR3 region has the DNA TGTGCCAGCAGTTTATCTCGACCCCTCCGGGACAAGAACTATGGCTACACCTTC.